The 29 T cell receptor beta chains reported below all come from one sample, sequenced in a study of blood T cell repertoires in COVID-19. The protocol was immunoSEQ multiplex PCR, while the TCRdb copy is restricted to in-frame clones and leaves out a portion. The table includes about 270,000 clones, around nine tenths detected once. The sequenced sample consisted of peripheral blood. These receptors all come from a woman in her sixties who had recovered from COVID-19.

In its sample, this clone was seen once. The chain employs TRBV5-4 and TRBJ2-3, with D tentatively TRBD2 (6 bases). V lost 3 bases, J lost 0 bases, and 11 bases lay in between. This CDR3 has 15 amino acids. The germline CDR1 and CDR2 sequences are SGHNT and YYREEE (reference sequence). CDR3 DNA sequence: TGTGCCAGCAGCTGGGGGAGGATCAGCACAGATACGCAGTATTTT. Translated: CASSWGRISTDTQYF.

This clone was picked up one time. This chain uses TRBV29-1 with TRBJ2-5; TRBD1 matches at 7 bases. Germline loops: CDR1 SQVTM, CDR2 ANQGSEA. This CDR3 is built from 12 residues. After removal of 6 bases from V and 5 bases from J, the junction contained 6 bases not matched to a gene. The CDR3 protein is CSVRGTEETQYF. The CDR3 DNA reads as TGCAGCGTGAGGGGGACAGAGGAGACCCAGTACTTC.

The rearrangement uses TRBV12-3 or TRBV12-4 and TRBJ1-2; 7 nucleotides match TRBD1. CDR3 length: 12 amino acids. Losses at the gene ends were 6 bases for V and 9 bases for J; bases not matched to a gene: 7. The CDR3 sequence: CASSLYRGSYTF. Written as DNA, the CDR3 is TGTGCCAGCAGCCTTTACAGGGGTAGCTACACCTTC.

The CDR3 spells CASSQTGGLNVNEQFF. Written as DNA, the CDR3 is TGTGCCAGCAGTCAGACAGGGGGGTTAAACGTGAATGAGCAGTTCTTC. The chain couples TRBV6-4 to TRBJ2-1; TRBD1 agrees at 9 bases. V dropped 5 bases and J dropped 7; count of bases not matched to a gene: 12. The CDR3 spans 16 residues. CDR1 and CDR2 from the germline V gene are MRHNA and SNTAGT.

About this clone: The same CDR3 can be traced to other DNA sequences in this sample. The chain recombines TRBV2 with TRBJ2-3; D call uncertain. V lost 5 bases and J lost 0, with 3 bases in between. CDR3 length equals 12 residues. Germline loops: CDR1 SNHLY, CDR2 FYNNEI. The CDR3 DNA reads TGTGCCAGCAGTCTTAGCACAGATACGCAGTATTTT. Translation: CASSLSTDTQYF.

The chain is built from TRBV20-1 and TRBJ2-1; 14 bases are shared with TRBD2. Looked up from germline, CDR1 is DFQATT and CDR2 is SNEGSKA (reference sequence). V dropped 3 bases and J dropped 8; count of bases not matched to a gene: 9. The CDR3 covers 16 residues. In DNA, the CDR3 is TGCAGTGCTAGTGGGAGACTAGCGGGGGGGCAGGATGAGCAGTTCTTC. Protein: CSASGRLAGGQDEQFF.

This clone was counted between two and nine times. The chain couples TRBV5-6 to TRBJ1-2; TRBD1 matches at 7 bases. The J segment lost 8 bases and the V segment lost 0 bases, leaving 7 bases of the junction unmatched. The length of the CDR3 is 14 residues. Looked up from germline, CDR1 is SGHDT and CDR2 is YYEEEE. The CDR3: CASSLVTGIHGYTF. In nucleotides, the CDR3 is TGTGCCAGCAGCTTGGTGACAGGGATACACGGCTACACCTTC.

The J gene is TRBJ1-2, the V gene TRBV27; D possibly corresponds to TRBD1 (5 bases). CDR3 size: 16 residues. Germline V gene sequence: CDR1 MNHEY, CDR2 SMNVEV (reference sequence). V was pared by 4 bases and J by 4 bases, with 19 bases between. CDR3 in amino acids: CASSSSYEGRSYGYTF. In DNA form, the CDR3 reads TGTGCCAGCAGTTCTTCCTATGAGGGGAGGAGCTATGGCTACACCTTC.

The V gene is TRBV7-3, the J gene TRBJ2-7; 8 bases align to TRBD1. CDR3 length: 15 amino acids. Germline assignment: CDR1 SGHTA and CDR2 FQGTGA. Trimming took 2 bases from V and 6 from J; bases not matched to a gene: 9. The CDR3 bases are TGTGCCAGCAGCTTACTGGGCCAGGGGGCGAGCGAGCAGTACTTC. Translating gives CASSLLGQGASEQYF.

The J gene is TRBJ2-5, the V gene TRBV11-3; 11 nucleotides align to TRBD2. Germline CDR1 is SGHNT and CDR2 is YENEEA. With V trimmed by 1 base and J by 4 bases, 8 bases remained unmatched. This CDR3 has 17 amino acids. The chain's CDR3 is CASSLGASGGTRETQYF. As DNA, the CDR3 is TGTGCCAGCAGCTTAGGTGCTAGCGGGGGGACCAGAGAGACCCAGTACTTC. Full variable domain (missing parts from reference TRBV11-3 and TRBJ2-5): EAGVVQSPRYKIIEKKQPVAFWCNPISGHNTLYWYLQNLGQGPELLIRYENEEAVDDSQLPKDRFSAERLKGVDSTLKIQPAELGDSAVYLCASSLGASGGTRETQYFGPGTRLLVL.

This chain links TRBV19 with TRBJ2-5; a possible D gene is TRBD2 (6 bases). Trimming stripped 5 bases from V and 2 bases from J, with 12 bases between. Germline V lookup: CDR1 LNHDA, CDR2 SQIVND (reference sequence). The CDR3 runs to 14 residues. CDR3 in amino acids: CASSPPGAQETQYF. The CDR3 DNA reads TGTGCCAGTAGTCCCCCGGGAGCTCAAGAGACCCAGTACTTC.

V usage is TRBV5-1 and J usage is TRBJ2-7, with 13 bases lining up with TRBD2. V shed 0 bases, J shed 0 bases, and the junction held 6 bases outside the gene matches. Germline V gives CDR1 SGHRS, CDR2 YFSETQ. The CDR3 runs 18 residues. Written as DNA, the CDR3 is TGCGCCAGCAGCTTGGCGAGGACTAGCGGGGGCAGCTCCTACGAGCAGTACTTC. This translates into CASSLARTSGGSSYEQYF.

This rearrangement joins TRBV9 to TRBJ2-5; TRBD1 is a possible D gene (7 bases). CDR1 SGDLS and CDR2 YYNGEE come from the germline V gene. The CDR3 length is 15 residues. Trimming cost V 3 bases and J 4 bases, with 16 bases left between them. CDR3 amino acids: CASSAAGTEGETQYF. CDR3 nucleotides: TGTGCCAGCAGCGCGGCGGGGACAGAGGGAGAGACCCAGTACTTC. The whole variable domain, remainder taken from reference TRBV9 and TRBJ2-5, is DSGVTQTPKHLITATGQRVTLRCSPRSGDLSVYWYQQSLDQGLQFLIQYYNGEERAKGNILERFSAQQFPDLHSELNLSSLELGDSALYFCASSAAGTEGETQYFGPGTRLLVL.

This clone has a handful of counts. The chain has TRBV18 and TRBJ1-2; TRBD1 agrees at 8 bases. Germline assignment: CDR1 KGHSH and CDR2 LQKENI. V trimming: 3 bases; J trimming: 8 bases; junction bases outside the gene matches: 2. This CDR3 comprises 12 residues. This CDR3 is CASSPDRDGYTF. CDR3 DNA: TGTGCCAGCTCACCGGACAGGGACGGCTACACCTTC.

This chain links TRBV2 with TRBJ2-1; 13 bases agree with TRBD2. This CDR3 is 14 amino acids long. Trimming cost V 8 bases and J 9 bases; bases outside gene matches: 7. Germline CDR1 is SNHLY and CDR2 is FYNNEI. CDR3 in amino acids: CASRTSGGRFEQFF. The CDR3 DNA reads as TGTGCCAGCCGGACTAGCGGGGGACGGTTTGAGCAGTTCTTC.

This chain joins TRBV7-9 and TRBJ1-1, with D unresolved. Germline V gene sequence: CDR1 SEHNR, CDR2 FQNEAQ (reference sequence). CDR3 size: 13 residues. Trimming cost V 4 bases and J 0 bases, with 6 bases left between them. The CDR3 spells CASSSQLNTEAFF. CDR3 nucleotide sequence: TGTGCCAGCAGCTCACAACTGAACACTGAAGCTTTCTTT.

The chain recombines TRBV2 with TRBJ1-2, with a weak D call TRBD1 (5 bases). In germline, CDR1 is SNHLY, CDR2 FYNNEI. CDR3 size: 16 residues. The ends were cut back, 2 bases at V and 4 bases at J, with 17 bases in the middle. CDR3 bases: TGTGCCAGCAGTGAACTTGGACAAACAGTAGGCTATGGCTACACCTTC. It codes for CASSELGQTVGYGYTF.

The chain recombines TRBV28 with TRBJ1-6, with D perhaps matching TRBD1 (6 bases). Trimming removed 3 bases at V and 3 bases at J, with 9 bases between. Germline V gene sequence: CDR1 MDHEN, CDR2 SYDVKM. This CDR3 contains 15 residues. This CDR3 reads CASSFRGNYNSPLHF. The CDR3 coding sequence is TGTGCCAGCAGTTTCAGGGGAAACTATAATTCACCCCTCCACTTT.

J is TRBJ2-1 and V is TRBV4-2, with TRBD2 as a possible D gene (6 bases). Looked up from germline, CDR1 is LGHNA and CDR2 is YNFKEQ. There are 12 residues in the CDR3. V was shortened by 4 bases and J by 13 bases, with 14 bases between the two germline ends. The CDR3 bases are TGTGCCAGCAGCCTATCCCGGGGGACCCAGTTCTTC. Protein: CASSLSRGTQFF.

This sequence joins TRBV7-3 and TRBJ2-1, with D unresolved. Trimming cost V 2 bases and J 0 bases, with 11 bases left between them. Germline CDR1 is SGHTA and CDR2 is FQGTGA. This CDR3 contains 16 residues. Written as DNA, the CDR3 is TGTGCCAGCAGCTTAGACGGCGGTAGCTCCTACAATGAGCAGTTCTTC. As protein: CASSLDGGSSYNEQFF.

CDR3 region: CASSSRGTNEKLFF. In nucleotides, the CDR3 is TGTGCCAGCAGCTCCAGGGGAACTAATGAAAAACTGTTTTTT. The genes are TRBV5-5 and TRBJ1-4, with D maybe TRBD1 (6 bases). V lost 3 bases and J 1 base, leaving 7 bases between the germline ends. There are 14 residues in the CDR3. Germline CDR1 reads SGHKS; CDR2 reads YYEKEE (reference sequence).

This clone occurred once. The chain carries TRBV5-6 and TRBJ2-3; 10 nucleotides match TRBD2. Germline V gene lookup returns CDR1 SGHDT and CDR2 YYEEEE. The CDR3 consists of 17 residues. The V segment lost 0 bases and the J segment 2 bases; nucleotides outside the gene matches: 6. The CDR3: CASSLVASGGHTDTQYF. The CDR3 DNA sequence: TGTGCCAGCAGCTTGGTGGCTAGCGGGGGCCACACAGATACGCAGTATTTT.

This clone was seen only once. The CDR3: CASSGTGQGGYEQYF. The CDR3 nucleotides are TGCGCCAGCAGCGGTACGGGACAGGGTGGCTACGAGCAGTACTTC. The rearrangement links TRBV5-1 to TRBJ2-7, with 9 positions matching TRBD1. Germline values: CDR1 SGHRS, CDR2 YFSETQ. With 4 bases clipped from V and 3 bases from J, the junction kept 8 bases outside the gene matches. CDR3 length: 15 residues.

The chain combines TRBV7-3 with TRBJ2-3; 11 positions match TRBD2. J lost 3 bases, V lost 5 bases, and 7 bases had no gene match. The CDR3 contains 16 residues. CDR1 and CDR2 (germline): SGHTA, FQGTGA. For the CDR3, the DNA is TGTGCCAGCAGCCGAGCTGGACTAGCGGGTACAGATACGCAGTATTTT. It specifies CASSRAGLAGTDTQYF.

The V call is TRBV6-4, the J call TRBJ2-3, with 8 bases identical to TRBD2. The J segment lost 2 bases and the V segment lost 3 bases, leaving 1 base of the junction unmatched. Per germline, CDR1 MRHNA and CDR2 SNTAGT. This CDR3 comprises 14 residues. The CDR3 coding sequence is TGTGCCAGCAGTGATAGCGGGGCCACAGATACGCAGTATTTT. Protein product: CASSDSGATDTQYF.

Here the CDR3 DNA reads TGTGCCAGCAGCCAGAGGGGGGGATCGTACTTC. Amino acid sequence: CASSQRGGSYF. This chain uses TRBV6-8 with TRBJ2-7; D may be TRBD2 (7 bases). The CDR3 sequence is 11 residues long. V was pared by 6 bases and J by 12 bases, with 15 bases between. Germline values: CDR1 MNHGY, CDR2 SAAAGT.

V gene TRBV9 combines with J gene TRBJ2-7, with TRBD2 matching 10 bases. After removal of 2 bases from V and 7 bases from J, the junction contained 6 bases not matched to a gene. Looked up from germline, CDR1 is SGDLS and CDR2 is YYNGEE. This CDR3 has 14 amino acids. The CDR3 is CASSVGAGGSEQYF. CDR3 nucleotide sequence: TGTGCCAGCAGCGTTGGAGCGGGGGGGAGTGAGCAGTACTTC. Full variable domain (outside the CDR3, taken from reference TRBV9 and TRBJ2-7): DSGVTQTPKHLITATGQRVTLRCSPRSGDLSVYWYQQSLDQGLQFLIQYYNGEERAKGNILERFSAQQFPDLHSELNLSSLELGDSALYFCASSVGAGGSEQYFGPGTRLTVT.

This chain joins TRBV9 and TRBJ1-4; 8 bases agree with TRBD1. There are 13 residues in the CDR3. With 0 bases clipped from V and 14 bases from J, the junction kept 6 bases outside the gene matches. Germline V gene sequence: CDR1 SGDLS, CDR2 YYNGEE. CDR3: CASSVDGTGSLFF. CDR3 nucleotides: TGTGCCAGCAGCGTAGATGGGACAGGAAGTCTGTTTTTT.

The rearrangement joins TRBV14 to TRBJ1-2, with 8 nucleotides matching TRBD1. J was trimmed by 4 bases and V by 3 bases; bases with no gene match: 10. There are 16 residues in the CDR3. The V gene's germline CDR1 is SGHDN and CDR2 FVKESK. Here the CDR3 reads CASSQGNRGSIYGYTF. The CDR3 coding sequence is TGTGCCAGCAGCCAGGGGAACAGGGGGTCCATCTATGGCTACACCTTC.